These T cell receptor beta chains were read from a single sample in a study of T cell responses to AZD1222 COVID-19 vaccine. Assay: immunoSEQ multiplex PCR; the TCRdb copy retains only in-frame clones and omits some. The table includes around 140,000 clones, approximately 92% detected once. Specimen: peripheral blood, collected on day 0 of AZD1222 vaccination. These receptors all stem from an adult in good health. Each CDR3 is given with its conserved first and last residue. D genes are given only for firm matches. Clone size is stated in some rows and not others, as once, few, many or a class when expanded.

>TRBJ2-3|TRBD2|-|18|TRBV9
TGTGCCAGCAGCGAGCCCGGACTAGCGGGGGGGCGGACAGATACGCAGTATTTT
CASSEPGLAGGRTDTQYF
>TRBJ1-1|-|-|15|TRBV7-9
TGTGCCAGCAGCTTAGTTGGGGGCGCGTCCACTGAAGCTTTCTTT
CASSLVGGASTEAFF
>TRBJ2-1|-|-|14|TRBV24-1
TGTGCCACCAGTGCTCCACTCAACCCCAATGAGCAGTTCTTC
CATSAPLNPNEQFF
>TRBJ2-2|TRBD2|-|18|TRBV27
TGTGCCAGCAGTCCCAACGGGCTAGCGGGAGGTAACACCGGGGAGCTGTTTTTT
CASSPNGLAGGNTGELFF
>TRBJ1-1|TRBD1|-|14|TRBV27
TGTGCCAGCAGTTGGGACAGCATGAACACTGAAGCTTTCTTT
CASSWDSMNTEAFF
>TRBJ2-3|-|-|14|TRBV18
TGTGCCAGCTCACCGTCTAGTGGATCAGATACGCAGTATTTT
CASSPSSGSDTQYF
>TRBJ2-7|TRBD1|-|16|TRBV18
TGTGCCAGCTCACCACCGTCAGGGGGCTCCTCCTACGAGCAGTACTTC
CASSPPSGGSSYEQYF
>TRBJ1-5|-|-|16|TRBV2
TGTGCCAGCAGTGAAGCGCGTAGGGGGTGGGTTCAGCCCCAGCATTTT
CASSEARRGWVQPQHF
>TRBJ2-7|-|-|14|TRBV2
TGTGCCAGTCTCCCGACAGTCTCGACCTACGAGCAGTACTTC
CASLPTVSTYEQYF
>TRBJ2-2|TRBD2|-|16|TRBV6-5
TGTGCCAGCAGTTATAGACTAGCGGTAAACACCGGGGAGCTGTTTTTT
CASSYRLAVNTGELFF
>TRBJ2-5|TRBD1|-|14|TRBV5-1
TGCGCCAGCAGCTTGGCGGCAGGGGGAGAGACCCAGTACTTC
CASSLAAGGETQYF
>TRBJ2-7|-|-|15|TRBV5-6
TGTGCCAGCAGCTTGATCCGGGGATCCCCCTACGAGCAGTACTTC
CASSLIRGSPYEQYF
>TRBJ1-5|-|-|14|TRBV18
TGTGCCAGCTCACCAGGGAATAGCAATCAGCCCCAGCATTTT
CASSPGNSNQPQHF
>TRBJ2-7|TRBD1|-|15|TRBV7-2
TGTGCCAGCAGCTTAGGACAGGGGGTGTCCTACGAGCAGTACTTC
CASSLGQGVSYEQYF
>TRBJ2-4|TRBD1|-|18|TRBV3-1/TRBV3-2
TGTGCCAGCAGCGATTACCGCGGCCAGGGACAGGGGAAAAACATTCAGTACTTC
CASSDYRGQGQGKNIQYF
>TRBJ2-3|TRBD2|-|13|TRBV10-2
TGCGCCACCGGGGGGAGGAGCACAGATACGCAGTATTTT
CATGGRSTDTQYF
>TRBJ2-1|-|-|15|TRBV19
TGTGCCAGTTTTAATCCCCAGGGAGGTCCCAATGAGCAGTTCTTC
CASFNPQGGPNEQFF
>TRBJ2-7|-|few|18|TRBV7-8
TGTGCCAGCACCGGGTGGGGGGATGCCAGGGGAATCACCTACGAGCAGTACTTC
CASTGWGDARGITYEQYF
>TRBJ1-5|-|-|14|TRBV2
TGTGCCAGCAGTGTTTCCGGGGGCGGCCAGCCCCAGCATTTT
CASSVSGGGQPQHF
>TRBJ1-1|-|-|11|TRBV12-3/TRBV12-4
TGTGCCAGCACCCTTAACACTGAAGCTTTCTTT
CASTLNTEAFF
>TRBJ1-5|TRBD1|-|17|TRBV10-1
TGCGCCAGCAGTGAGAACAGGGGCTCCCTTAACAATCAGCCCCAGCATTTT
CASSENRGSLNNQPQHF
>TRBJ2-3|TRBD2|-|17|TRBV7-9
TGTGCCAGCAGCTCCAGTCCAGCGGGGGGGTTCACAGATACGCAGTATTTT
CASSSSPAGGFTDTQYF
>TRBJ1-6|-|-|14|TRBV2
TGTGCCAGCACCCCACGTACGGGCCTCTCACCCCTCCACTTT
CASTPRTGLSPLHF
>TRBJ1-2|TRBD1|-|14|TRBV5-5
TGTGCCAGCAGCCATGACAGGGATTACTATGGCTACACCTTC
CASSHDRDYYGYTF
>TRBJ1-6|-|-|15|TRBV5-6
TGTGCCAGCAGCTTGGGGGGGACGGGTGGATCACCCCTCCACTTT
CASSLGGTGGSPLHF
>TRBJ2-3|-|-|12|TRBV5-1
TGCGCCAGCAGCACAGACAGTTCTACGCAGTATTTT
CASSTDSSTQYF
>TRBJ1-2|-|once|11|TRBV6-5
TGTGCCAGCAGGACAGAGTATGGCTACACCTTC
CASRTEYGYTF